This T cell receptor beta chain was captured in a study of T-cell reconstitution after alpha-beta-depleted transplantation in children. TCRbeta library preparation incorporated unique molecular identifiers. TCRdb reprocessed the PCR reads via MiXCR and lists one record per CDR3 protein. The sample consists of fewer than 500,000 distinct CDR3 sequences, 43% of them appearing once. The V segment lost 3 bases and the J segment 2 bases; nucleotides outside the gene matches: 8. CDR1 and CDR2 (germline): DFQATT, SNEGSKA (reference sequence). This CDR3 contains 15 residues. The chain couples TRBV20-1 to TRBJ2-5; 8 bases align to TRBD2. The sequence was collected from a girl aged 2-10 years with aplastic anemia, due to receive a stem cell transplant. The source was PBMCs, collected before TCRalphabeta/CD19-depleted stem cell transplant. As DNA, the CDR3 is TGCAGTGCTAGTAACCTAGCGGGTTCTCAAGAGACCCAGTACTTC. It specifies CSASNLAGSQETQYF.